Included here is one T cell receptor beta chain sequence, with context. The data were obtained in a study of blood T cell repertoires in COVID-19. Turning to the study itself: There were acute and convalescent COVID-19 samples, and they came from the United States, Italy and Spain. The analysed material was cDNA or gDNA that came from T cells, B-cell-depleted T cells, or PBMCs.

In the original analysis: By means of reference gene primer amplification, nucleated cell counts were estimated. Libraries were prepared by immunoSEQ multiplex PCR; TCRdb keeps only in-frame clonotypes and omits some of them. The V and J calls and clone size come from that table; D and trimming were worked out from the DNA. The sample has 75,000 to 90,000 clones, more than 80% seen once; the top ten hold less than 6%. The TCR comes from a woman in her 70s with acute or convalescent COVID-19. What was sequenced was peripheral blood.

The CDR3 DNA reads TGCGCCAGCAGCCAAGCAATGAATCAGCCCCAGCATTTT. It codes for CASSQAMNQPQHF. The chain joins TRBV4-3 to TRBJ1-5; D ambiguous. The ends were cut back, 1 base at V and 4 bases at J, with 5 bases in the middle. This CDR3 comprises 13 residues. The germline CDR1 and CDR2 sequences are LGHNA and YSLEER.